This T cell receptor (beta chain) was profiled in a study of cytomegalovirus exposure and HLA in healthy donors. Study results and limitations: Several of the most significant clusters appeared linked to common viral pathogens, based on a later analysis. Across donors, presence/absence analyses took sequencing depth to be roughly uniform.

This CDR3 is built from 12 residues. V gave up 10 bases and J gave up 9 bases; unmatched junction bases: 9. Germline V gene sequence: CDR1 SNHLY, CDR2 FYNNEI. The sample holds one count of this clone. What it binds is unknown. Primers included in the PCR were 60 Vbeta and 13 Jbeta primers. Libraries were prepared by immunoSEQ multiplex PCR; TCRdb keeps only in-frame clonotypes and omits some of them. Of some 190,000 clones in the sample, roughly four fifths were seen once. The V call is TRBV2, the J call TRBJ2-1, with 7 positions matching TRBD2. Sequencing was carried out using PBMCs. The TCR was taken from a man in his forties in good health and CMV-seropositive. CDR3: CATQPLAGEQFF. In nucleotides, the CDR3 is TGTGCCACTCAGCCCTTAGCGGGTGAGCAGTTCTTC.